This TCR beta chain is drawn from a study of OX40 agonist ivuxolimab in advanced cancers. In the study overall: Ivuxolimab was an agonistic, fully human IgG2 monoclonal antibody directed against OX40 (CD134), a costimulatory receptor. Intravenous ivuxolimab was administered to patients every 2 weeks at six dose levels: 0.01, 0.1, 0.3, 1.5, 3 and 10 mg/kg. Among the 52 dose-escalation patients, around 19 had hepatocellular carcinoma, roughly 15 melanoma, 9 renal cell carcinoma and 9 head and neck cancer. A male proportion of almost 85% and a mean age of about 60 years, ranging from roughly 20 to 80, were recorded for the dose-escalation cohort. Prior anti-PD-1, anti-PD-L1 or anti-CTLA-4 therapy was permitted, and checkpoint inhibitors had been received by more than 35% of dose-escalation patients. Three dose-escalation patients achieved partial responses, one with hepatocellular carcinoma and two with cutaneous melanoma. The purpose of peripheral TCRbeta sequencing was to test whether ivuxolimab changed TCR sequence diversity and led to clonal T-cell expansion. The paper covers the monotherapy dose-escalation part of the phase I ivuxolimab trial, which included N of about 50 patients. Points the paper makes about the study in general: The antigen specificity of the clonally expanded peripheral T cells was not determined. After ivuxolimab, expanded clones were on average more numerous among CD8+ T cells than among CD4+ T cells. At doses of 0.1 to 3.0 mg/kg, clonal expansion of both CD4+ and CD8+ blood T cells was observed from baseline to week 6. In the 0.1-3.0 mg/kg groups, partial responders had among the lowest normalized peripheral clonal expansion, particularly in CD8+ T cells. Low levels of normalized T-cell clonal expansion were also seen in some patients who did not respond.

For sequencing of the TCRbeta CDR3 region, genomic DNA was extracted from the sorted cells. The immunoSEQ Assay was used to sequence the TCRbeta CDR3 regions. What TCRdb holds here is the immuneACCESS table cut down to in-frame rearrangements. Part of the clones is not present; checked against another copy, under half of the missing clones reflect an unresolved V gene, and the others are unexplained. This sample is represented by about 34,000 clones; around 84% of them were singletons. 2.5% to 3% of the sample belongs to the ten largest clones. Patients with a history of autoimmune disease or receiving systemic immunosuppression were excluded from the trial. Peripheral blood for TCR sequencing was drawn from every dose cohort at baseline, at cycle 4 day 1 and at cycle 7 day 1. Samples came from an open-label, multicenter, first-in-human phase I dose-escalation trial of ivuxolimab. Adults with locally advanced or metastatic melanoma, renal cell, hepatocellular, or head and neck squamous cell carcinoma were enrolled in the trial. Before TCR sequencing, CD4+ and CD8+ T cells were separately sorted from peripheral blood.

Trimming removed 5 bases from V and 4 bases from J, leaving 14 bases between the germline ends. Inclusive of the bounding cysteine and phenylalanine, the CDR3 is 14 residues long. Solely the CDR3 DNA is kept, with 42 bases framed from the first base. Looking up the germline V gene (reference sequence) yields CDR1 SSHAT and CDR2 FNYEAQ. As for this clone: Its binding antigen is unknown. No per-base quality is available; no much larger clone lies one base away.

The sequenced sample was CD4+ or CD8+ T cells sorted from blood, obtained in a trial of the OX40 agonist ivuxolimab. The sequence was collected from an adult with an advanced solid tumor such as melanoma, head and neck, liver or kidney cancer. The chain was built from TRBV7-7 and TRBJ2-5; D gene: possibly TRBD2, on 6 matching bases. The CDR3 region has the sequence CASSPPGRGETQYF. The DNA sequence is TGTGCCAGCAGCCCCCCCGGGCGGGGAGAGACCCAGTACTTC.